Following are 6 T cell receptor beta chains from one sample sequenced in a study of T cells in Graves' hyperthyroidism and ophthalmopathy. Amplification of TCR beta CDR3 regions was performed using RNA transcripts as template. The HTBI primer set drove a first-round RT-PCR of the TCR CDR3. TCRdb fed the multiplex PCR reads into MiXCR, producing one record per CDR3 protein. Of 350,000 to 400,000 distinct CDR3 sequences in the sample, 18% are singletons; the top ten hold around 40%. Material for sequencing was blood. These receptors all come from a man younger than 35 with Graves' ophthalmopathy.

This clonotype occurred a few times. CDR3 loop: CASSPPGTSRYNEQFF. CDR3 nucleotides: TGTGCCAGCAGTCCCCCAGGGACCTCTCGCTACAATGAGCAGTTCTTC. This chain uses TRBV12-3 or TRBV12-4 with TRBJ2-1; tentatively, D is TRBD1 or TRBD2 (5 bases each). CDR3 length: 16 amino acids. Trimming stripped 5 bases from V and 3 bases from J, with 17 bases between.

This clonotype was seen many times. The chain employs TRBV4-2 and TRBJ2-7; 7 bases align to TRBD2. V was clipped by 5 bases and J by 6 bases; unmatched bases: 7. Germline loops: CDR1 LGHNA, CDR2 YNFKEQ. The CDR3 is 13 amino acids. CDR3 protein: CASSGVGGSEQYF. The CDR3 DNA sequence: TGTGCCAGCAGCGGGGTGGGGGGGTCCGAGCAGTACTTC.

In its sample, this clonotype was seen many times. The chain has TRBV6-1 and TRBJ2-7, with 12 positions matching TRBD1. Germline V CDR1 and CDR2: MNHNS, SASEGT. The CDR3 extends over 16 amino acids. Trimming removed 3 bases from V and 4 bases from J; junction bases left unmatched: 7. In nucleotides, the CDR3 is TGTGCCAGCAGTGACAGGGACAGGGGGCGCGTTTACGAGCAGTACTTC. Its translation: CASSDRDRGRVYEQYF.

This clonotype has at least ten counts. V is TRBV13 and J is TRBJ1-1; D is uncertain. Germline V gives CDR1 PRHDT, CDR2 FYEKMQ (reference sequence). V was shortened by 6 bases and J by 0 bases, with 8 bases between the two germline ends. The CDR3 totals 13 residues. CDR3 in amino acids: CASRTRVNTEAFF. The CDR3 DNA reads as TGTGCCAGCAGAACGCGGGTGAACACTGAAGCTTTCTTT.

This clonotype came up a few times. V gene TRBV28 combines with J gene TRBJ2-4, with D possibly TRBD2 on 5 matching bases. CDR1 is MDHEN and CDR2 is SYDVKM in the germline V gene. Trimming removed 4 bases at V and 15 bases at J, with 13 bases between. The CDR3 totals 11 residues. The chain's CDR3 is CASSSPGDVYF. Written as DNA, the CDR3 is TGTGCCAGCAGTTCCCCCGGGGATGTGTACTTC. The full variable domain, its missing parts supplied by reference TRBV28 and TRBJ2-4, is DVKVTQSSRYLVKRTGEKVFLECVQDMDHENMFWYRQDPGLGLRLIYFSYDVKMKEKGDIPEGYSVSREKKERFSLILESASTNQTSMYLCASSSPGDVYFGAGTRLSVL.

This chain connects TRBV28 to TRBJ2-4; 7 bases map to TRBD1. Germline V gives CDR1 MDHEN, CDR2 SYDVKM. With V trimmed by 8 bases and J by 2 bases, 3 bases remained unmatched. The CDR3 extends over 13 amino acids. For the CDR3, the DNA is TGTGCCAGCTTGGACAGGCCCAAAAACATTCAGTACTTC. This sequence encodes CASLDRPKNIQYF.